Listed below are T cell receptor beta chains from one sample, sequenced in a study of T cells after somatic rescue of genetic block. TCRdb keeps only in-frame clones here, not all; method: immunoSEQ multiplex PCR. The sample carries about 68,000 clones, roughly 92% recorded once. Specimen: peripheral blood mononuclear cells (PBMCs). The source of these receptors is a man aged 35 to 55. The CDR3 runs from the conserved cysteine through the conserved F or W. The D gene is left open where the match is weak. Part of the rows lack a size; the others show once, few, many or a class for expanded clones.

NA,TRBJ2-1,TRBV9,TRBD2,TGTGCCAGCAGCGCGGTGGCTAGCGGGACTGATGAGCAGTTCTTC,CASSAVASGTDEQFF
NA,TRBJ2-3,TRBV11-3,NA,TGTGCCAGCAGCTCCAGGACAGATACGCAGTATTTT,CASSSRTDTQYF
once,TRBJ2-7,TRBV21-1,NA,TGTGCCAGCAGCAAGAGGGATGACGAGCAGTACTTC,CASSKRDDEQYF
NA,TRBJ1-1,TRBV7-9,NA,TGTGCCAGCAGCCTTCCCCCCCCCGGTAGGGGCTCGTCAGCTTTCTTT,CASSLPPPGRGSSAFF
NA,TRBJ1-5,TRBV27,NA,TGTGCCAGCAGTTTCCGGGGTTCCCGGGAGCCCCAGCATTTT,CASSFRGSREPQHF
NA,TRBJ2-5,TRBV25-1,TRBD2,TGTGCCAGCAGCGAACTAGCGGGGGGAGAGACCCAGTACTTC,CASSELAGGETQYF
NA,TRBJ2-1,TRBV6-6,NA,TGTGCCAGCAGTTACACCCCATACAATGAGCAGTTCTTC,CASSYTPYNEQFF
NA,TRBJ2-2,TRBV4-1,NA,TGCGCCAGCAGCCTCCCGACAGCCAGGAACACCGGGGAGCTGTTTTTT,CASSLPTARNTGELFF
NA,TRBJ1-2,TRBV7-2,NA,TGTGCCAGCAGACCTAAAAGGGCGGTACCCTATGGCTACACCTTC,CASRPKRAVPYGYTF
once,TRBJ1-1,TRBV6-5,NA,TGTGCCAGCAGTTACGAACGGGGCAGGGAAGCTTTCTTT,CASSYERGREAFF
NA,TRBJ1-2,TRBV9,TRBD1,TGTGCCAGCAGCACCTCGACAGGGGACTATGGCTACACCTTC,CASSTSTGDYGYTF
NA,TRBJ2-5,TRBV6-5,TRBD2,TGTGCCAGCAGGCGGGGGGGTGAAGAGACCCAGTACTTC,CASRRGGEETQYF
NA,TRBJ1-5,TRBV10-3,TRBD1,TGTGCCAGCAGTTACTCCACAGGGGCGGCAGGTCAGCCCCAGCATTTT,CASSYSTGAAGQPQHF
NA,TRBJ2-7,TRBV5-4,NA,TGTGCCAGCAGCTTCGGCAGGGGAGCCTACGAGCAGTACTTC,CASSFGRGAYEQYF